This T cell receptor (beta chain) was observed in a study of T cells after yellow fever vaccination. Study-wide results and limits: Clonotypes shared by both compartments, CD4 and CD8, made up a small share. Subsequent to the booster, the majority of primary-vaccination clones reappeared (around 96% CD4, approximately 90% CD8).

Germline V gives CDR1 MNHEY, CDR2 SVGAGI. CDR3 length: 14 residues. The ends were cut back, 4 bases at V and 1 base at J, with 10 bases in the middle. A universal primer site and UMIs were added as TCR cDNA was made by 5'RACE template switching. TCRdb reprocessed the 5' RACE reads via MiXCR and lists one record per CDR3 protein. Among about 75,000 distinct CDR3 sequences listed, 7.3% were seen once. This clonotype was found many times. Its antigen is unidentified. This TCR derives from a man between 18 and 35 years old who received the YFV17D yellow fever vaccine. The rearrangement uses TRBV6-5 and TRBJ1-1, with unresolved D. Sequencing used CD8+ T cells sorted from PBMCs, obtained 10 days after the first yellow fever vaccination. CDR3 bases: TGTGCCAGCAGTTCGATAGGGAGGAACACTGAAGCTTTCTTT. The encoded protein is CASSSIGRNTEAFF.